This paragraph covers one T cell receptor beta chain sequence. No antigen is known for it. Patients with a history of autoimmune disease or on systemic immunosuppression were excluded. This CDR3 is built from 10 residues. CDR1 MNHNS and CDR2 SASEGT come from the germline V gene. V was trimmed by 8 bases and J by 7 bases, leaving 9 bases between them. The data are from a study of OX40 agonist ivuxolimab in advanced cancers. Study-level points and caveats: The study found that CD8+ T cells averaged more expanded clones than CD4+.

This table comes from immunoSEQ multiplex PCR, and its TCRdb copy is limited to in-frame clones, with some not included. The top ten clones hold less than 25% of a sample with approximately 40,000 clones, 83% of them seen once. The TCR sequence derives from an adult with an advanced solid tumor such as melanoma, head and neck, liver or kidney cancer. The V and J genes are TRBV6-1 and TRBJ2-7; no reliable D call. Sequenced material: CD4+ or CD8+ T cells sorted from blood, taken in a trial of the OX40 agonist ivuxolimab. CDR3 in DNA: TGTGCCAGCGGGCAATTGGAGCAGTACTTC. Translating gives CASGQLEQYF.